Presented here are 21 T cell receptor beta chains from one specimen sequenced in a study of regulatory T cells in long-lasting Graves disease. Stated time point: newly diagnosed GD, antithyroid drugs for less than 3 months. Isolated PBMC RNA provided the starting material for the TCR library. iRepertoire HTBI primers and Arm-PCR of CDR3 regions built TCR beta libraries. Via MiXCR, TCRdb re-called the multiplex PCR reads, giving one row per CDR3 protein. The table has approximately 350,000 distinct CDR3 sequences, over 15% seen once; the top ten hold roughly 27%. The same sample was also used in a study of T cells in Graves' hyperthyroidism and ophthalmopathy.

The sample was peripheral blood mononuclear cells (PBMCs), taken at new diagnosis, from a patient treated with antithyroid drugs. All receptors derive from a man in his forties with Graves disease.

A note on this clonotype: A read error is the likely source, as a far larger clone sits one nucleotide away. This chain connects TRBV28 to TRBJ1-5; weak D call: TRBD1 (5 bases). The V end lost 5 bases, the J end lost 6 bases, and 14 bases lay between the germline ends. Per the germline V gene, CDR1 is MDHEN and CDR2 is SYDVKM. This CDR3 contains 14 residues. This CDR3 is CASSDRGPSQPQHF. CDR3 bases: TGTGCCAGCAGTGATCGGGGCCCCAGTCAGCCCCAGCATTTT.

CDR3 DNA sequence: TGTGCCAGCAGCGCGCTAGCGGGGGGGCTAACCGGGGAGCTGTTTTTT. Translating gives CASSALAGGLTGELFF. This chain joins TRBV7-9 and TRBJ2-2; 12 nucleotides match TRBD2. Per germline, CDR1 SEHNR and CDR2 FQNEAQ (reference sequence). The CDR3 contains 16 residues. After removal of 5 bases from V and 5 bases from J, the junction contained 6 bases not matched to a gene. Variable domain in full (rest from reference TRBV7-9 and TRBJ2-2): DTGVSQNPRHKITKRGQNVTFRCDPISEHNRLYWYRQTLGQGPEFLTYFQNEAQLEKSRLLSDRFSAERPKGSFSTLEIQRTEQGDSAMYLCASSALAGGLTGELFFGEGSRLTVL.

V usage is TRBV4-3 and J usage is TRBJ2-7; TRBD1 matches 8 bases. CDR3 length equals 15 residues. Trimming cost V 4 bases and J 2 bases; bases outside gene matches: 7. Germline V gives CDR1 LGHNA, CDR2 YSLEER. CDR3 sequence (DNA): TGCGCCAGCAGCCTTGAGCGGACAGGGACCTACGAGCAGTACTTC. Its translation: CASSLERTGTYEQYF.

This clonotype has more than one count but fewer than ten. The chain links TRBV7-2 to TRBJ2-1; TRBD2 agrees at 9 bases. Per the germline V gene, CDR1 is SGHTA and CDR2 is FQGNSA. J gave up 7 bases and V 5 bases, and 15 bases lay outside the gene matches. CDR3 length equals 17 residues. CDR3 DNA: TGTGCCAGCAGCAGAGCATTAGGCGGGGGGGCCGCAAATGAGCAGTTCTTC. Translated, it gives CASSRALGGGAANEQFF.

This rearrangement joins TRBV6-4 to TRBJ2-3; 8 nucleotides match TRBD2. Germline V gene sequence: CDR1 MRHNA, CDR2 SNTAGT. Trimming took 3 bases from V and 8 from J; bases not matched to a gene: 4. The CDR3 spans 13 residues. The CDR3 DNA reads as TGTGCCAGCAGTGAAGTCCGGGGGGGTACGCAGTATTTT. Translation gives CASSEVRGGTQYF.

This clonotype was seen ten or more times. The chain is built from TRBV2 and TRBJ2-1; weak D call: TRBD2 (5 bases). V lost 11 bases and J lost 9, with 17 bases in between. Germline V lookup: CDR1 SNHLY, CDR2 FYNNEI. There are 12 residues in the CDR3. The DNA of the CDR3 is TGTGCCGAGGGCGCGAGGGTTGGTGAGCAGTTCTTC. It specifies CAEGARVGEQFF.

This clonotype was seen only once. CDR3 sequence: CSASPLSYEQYF. DNA for the CDR3: TGCAGTGCCAGCCCCTTGAGTTACGAGCAGTACTTC. The rearrangement uses TRBV20-1 and TRBJ2-7, with D hard to call. The germline V and J ends were trimmed by 6 bases and 4 bases, with 13 bases remaining between them. The CDR3 totals 12 residues. The germline V gene has CDR1 DFQATT and CDR2 SNEGSKA (reference sequence).

This clonotype was seen repeatedly, ten times or more. CDR3 nucleotide sequence: TGCAGTGCTCCGGACGGGCGGATCACTGAAGCTTTCTTT. Protein sequence: CSAPDGRITEAFF. The chain links TRBV20-1 to TRBJ1-1; D gene ambiguous. Trimming removed 5 bases from V and 4 bases from J, with 14 bases in between. CDR3 length equals 13 residues. The V gene's germline CDR1 is DFQATT and CDR2 SNEGSKA (reference sequence).

This clonotype was observed at least ten times. The rearrangement joins TRBV12-5 to TRBJ1-6, with D unresolved. Germline V gene sequence: CDR1 LGHNT, CDR2 FRNRAP. The CDR3 runs to 17 residues. The V and J ends lost 1 base and 7 bases respectively, with 17 bases between them. The DNA of the CDR3 is TGTGCTAGTGGTTTGGCACCGAACAAAGGGCGAAATTCACCCCTCCACTTT. Translated: CASGLAPNKGRNSPLHF.

This clonotype was observed at least ten times. The rearrangement links TRBV28 to TRBJ2-3; D possibly corresponds to TRBD1 (5 bases). Germline assignment: CDR1 MDHEN and CDR2 SYDVKM. The CDR3 contains 16 residues. The V gene lost 3 bases and the J gene lost 1 base, with 14 bases spanning the gap. The CDR3 nucleotides read TGTGCCAGCAGTTTTCTTGGCAGGGCCCGCACAGATACGCAGTATTTT. This codes for CASSFLGRARTDTQYF.

This clonotype was picked up many times. The rearrangement links TRBV30 to TRBJ2-7; a possible D gene is TRBD1 (6 bases). From germline, CDR1 is GTSNPN and CDR2 SVGIG (reference sequence). This CDR3 comprises 13 residues. Deletions cut 5 bases from V and 2 bases from J, with 13 bases between. The CDR3 protein is CAWARDRTYEQYF. As DNA, the CDR3 is TGTGCCTGGGCACGAGACAGGACCTACGAGCAGTACTTC.

This clonotype was seen repeatedly, ten times or more. The rearrangement uses TRBV6-1 and TRBJ2-1; D call uncertain. Between the trimmed V and J ends, which lost 2 bases and 4 bases, there was a span of 12 bases. Per the germline V gene, CDR1 is MNHNS and CDR2 is SASEGT. This CDR3 has 15 residues. The CDR3 loop is CASSEIGYRYNEQFF. The CDR3 nucleotides read TGTGCCAGCAGTGAAATCGGATATCGGTACAATGAGCAGTTCTTC.

In this sample, this clonotype turned up many times. The chain joins TRBV5-1 to TRBJ2-5, with 8 bases lining up with TRBD1. CDR3 length: 14 residues. The germline V gene encodes CDR1 SGHRS and CDR2 YFSETQ. J was trimmed by 9 bases and V by 4 bases; bases with no gene match: 11. The CDR3 nucleotides read TGCGCCAGCAGCCCTGGACAGGGAGAAGAATCCCAGTACTTC. This translates into CASSPGQGEESQYF.

This clonotype was seen repeatedly, ten times or more. The V and J genes are TRBV6-1 and TRBJ2-3; possibly TRBD1 for D (5 bases). The CDR3 loop spans 16 amino acids. Per the germline V gene, CDR1 is MNHNS and CDR2 is SASEGT. V gave up 3 bases and J gave up 1 base, with 14 bases separating them. In DNA form, the CDR3 reads TGTGCCAGCAGTGATTTAGGACACCGAGGCACAGATACGCAGTATTTT. It translates to CASSDLGHRGTDTQYF.

The chain has TRBV28 and TRBJ1-6, with D unclear. Per germline, CDR1 MDHEN and CDR2 SYDVKM. Trimming shortened V by 5 bases and J by 7 bases, and 12 bases separated the two germline ends. The CDR3 loop spans 14 amino acids. The CDR3 DNA reads TGTGCCAGCAGTGCCGTAGGCCCCAATTCACCCCTCCACTTT. Translated, it gives CASSAVGPNSPLHF. Complete variable domain (other parts from reference TRBV28 and TRBJ1-6): DVKVTQSSRYLVKRTGEKVFLECVQDMDHENMFWYRQDPGLGLRLIYFSYDVKMKEKGDIPEGYSVSREKKERFSLILESASTNQTSMYLCASSAVGPNSPLHFGNGTRLTVT.

This clonotype was counted only a few times. The V call is TRBV5-1, the J call TRBJ1-1; maybe TRBD1 (6 bases). The CDR3 totals 15 residues. Germline V gene sequence: CDR1 SGHRS, CDR2 YFSETQ. V was shortened by 5 bases and J by 1 base, with 15 bases between the two germline ends. The CDR3 reads CASRHTGQQNTEAFF. DNA of the CDR3: TGCGCCAGCAGACATACCGGACAGCAGAACACTGAAGCTTTCTTT.

This clonotype has a count of ten or more. The chain links TRBV6-2 or TRBV6-3 to TRBJ1-5; no firm D call. Germline CDR1 MNHEY, CDR2 SVGEGT. V was clipped by 1 base and J by 5 bases, with 9 bases between them. This CDR3 contains 14 residues. CDR3 DNA: TGTGCCAGCAGTTACTTCGGGGAGCATCAGCCCCAGCATTTT. Its protein product is CASSYFGEHQPQHF.

This rearrangement joins TRBV19 to TRBJ1-5; TRBD1 matches 8 bases. Germline V gene data show CDR1 as LNHDA and CDR2 as SQIVND (reference sequence). V was clipped by 5 bases and J by 4 bases; unmatched bases: 7. This CDR3 has 15 residues. CDR3 residues: CASSDWTGTNQPQHF. The CDR3 region has the DNA TGTGCCAGTAGTGACTGGACAGGGACGAATCAGCCCCAGCATTTT.

In this sample, this clonotype turned up many times. This chain connects TRBV6-2 or TRBV6-3 to TRBJ2-3; D unclear. The CDR3 loop spans 19 amino acids. V shed 5 bases and J shed 0 bases, with 24 bases lying between them. Looked up from germline, CDR1 is MNHEY and CDR2 is SVGEGT. DNA for the CDR3: TGTGCCAGCAGTGAAGCACCCATGCCAGGAAGGCGAAGCACAGATACGCAGTATTTT. Its protein is CASSEAPMPGRRSTDTQYF.

This clonotype came up many times. The CDR3 DNA is TGTGCCAGCACCCGGGACACCGACACCGGGGAGCTGTTTTTT. Its protein product is CASTRDTDTGELFF. This chain uses TRBV2 with TRBJ2-2; the D gene is possibly TRBD1 (6 bases). Trimming took 7 bases from V and 3 from J, leaving 12 bases between them. CDR3 length equals 14 residues. Germline V CDR1 and CDR2: SNHLY, FYNNEI.

This chain joins TRBV6-4 and TRBJ2-5, with 8 nucleotides matching TRBD2. V was pared by 5 bases and J by 5 bases, with 13 bases of the junction left unmatched. The CDR3 spans 16 residues. CDR1 MRHNA and CDR2 SNTAGT come from the germline V gene. As DNA, the CDR3 is TGTGCCAGCAGTTACTGGTCCGGGGGGGATTTTGAGACCCAGTACTTC. Encoded protein: CASSYWSGGDFETQYF.